Sequencing of this TCR beta chain was carried out in a study of Ad26.COV2.S vaccination and SARS-CoV-2 variants. V dropped 1 base and J dropped 6 bases, with 1 base sitting between them. There are 12 residues in the CDR3. Germline V lookup: CDR1 MNHEY, CDR2 SVGAGI. Treatment described: around 19 received Ad26.COV2.S at low or high dose, single or two shots; about 5 received placebo; per-sample allocation not given. Sampling took place 63 days after the first vaccine or placebo injection. The repertoire was sequenced with immunoSEQ multiplex PCR; TCRdb's copy has only in-frame clones and lacks some. The data show more than 300,000 clones, around four fifths seen once.

This specimen was peripheral blood, taken in a trial of Ad26.COV2.S vaccine versus placebo. The chain couples TRBV6-5 to TRBJ1-6; D unclear. The clonotype comes from a person between 18 and 65 years old who received the Ad26.COV2.S COVID-19 vaccine or a placebo. The DNA of the CDR3 is TGTGCCAGCAGTTACTTTAATTCACCCCTCCACTTT. This encodes CASSYFNSPLHF.